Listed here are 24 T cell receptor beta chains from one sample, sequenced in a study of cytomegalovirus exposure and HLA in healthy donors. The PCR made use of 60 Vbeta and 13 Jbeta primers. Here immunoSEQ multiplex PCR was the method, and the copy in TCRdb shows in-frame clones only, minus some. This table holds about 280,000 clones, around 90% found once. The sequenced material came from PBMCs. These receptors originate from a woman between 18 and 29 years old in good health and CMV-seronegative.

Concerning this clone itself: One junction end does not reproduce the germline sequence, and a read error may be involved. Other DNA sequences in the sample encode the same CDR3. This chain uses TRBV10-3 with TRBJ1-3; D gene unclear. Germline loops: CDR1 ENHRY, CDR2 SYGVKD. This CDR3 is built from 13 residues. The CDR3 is CAISADSGNTIYF. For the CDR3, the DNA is TGCGCGATATCAGCGGACTCTGGAAACACCATATATTTT.

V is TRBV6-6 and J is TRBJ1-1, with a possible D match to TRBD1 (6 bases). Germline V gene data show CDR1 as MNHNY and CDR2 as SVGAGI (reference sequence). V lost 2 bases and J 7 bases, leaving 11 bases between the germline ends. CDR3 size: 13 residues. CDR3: CASSYPRQVEAFF. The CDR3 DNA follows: TGTGCCAGCAGTTACCCCCGACAGGTTGAAGCTTTCTTT.

The CDR3 nucleotides read TGTGCCAGCAGCGCCGGGGAAAGCGGCTACACCTTC. As protein: CASSAGESGYTF. This chain joins TRBV9 and TRBJ1-2; D uncertain. Trimming shortened V by 3 bases and J by 8 bases, and 11 bases separated the two germline ends. CDR1 SGDLS and CDR2 YYNGEE come from the germline V gene. The CDR3 sequence is 12 residues long.

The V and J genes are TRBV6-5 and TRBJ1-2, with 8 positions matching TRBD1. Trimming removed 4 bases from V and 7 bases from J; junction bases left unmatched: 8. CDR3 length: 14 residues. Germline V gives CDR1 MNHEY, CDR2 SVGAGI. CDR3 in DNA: TGTGCCAGCAGTTCGTCCGGGACAGGCGGTGGCTACACCTTC. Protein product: CASSSSGTGGGYTF.

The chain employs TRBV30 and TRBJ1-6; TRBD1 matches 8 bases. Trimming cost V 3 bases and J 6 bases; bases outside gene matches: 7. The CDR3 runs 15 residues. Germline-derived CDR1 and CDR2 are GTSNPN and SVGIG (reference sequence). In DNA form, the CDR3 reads TGTGCCTGGAGGTCCCAGGGGGCGCCTAATTCACCCCTCCACTTT. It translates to CAWRSQGAPNSPLHF.

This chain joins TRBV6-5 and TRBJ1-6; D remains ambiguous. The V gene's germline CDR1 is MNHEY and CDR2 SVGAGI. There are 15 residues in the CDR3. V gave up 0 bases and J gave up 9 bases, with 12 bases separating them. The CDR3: CASSYSRMGSSPLHF. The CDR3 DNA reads TGTGCCAGCAGTTACTCGCGCATGGGGAGTTCACCCCTCCACTTT.

The CDR3 DNA reads TGTGCCAGCAGCTTAAGCCTCGGAGCTGAAAACCAGCAGTACTTC. Translated: CASSLSLGAENQQYF. This chain links TRBV11-1 with TRBJ2-7; D gene unclear. CDR3 length: 15 amino acids. The germline gives CDR1 SGHAT, CDR2 FQDESV (reference sequence). The V end lost 2 bases, the J end lost 8 bases, and 19 bases lay between the germline ends.

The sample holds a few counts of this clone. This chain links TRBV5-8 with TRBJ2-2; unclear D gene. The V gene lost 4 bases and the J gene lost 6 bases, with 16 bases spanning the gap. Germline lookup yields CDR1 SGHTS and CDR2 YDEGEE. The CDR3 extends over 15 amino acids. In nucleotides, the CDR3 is TGTGCCAGCAGCCCCCAACCCTATAATCCCGGGGAGCTGTTTTTT. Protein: CASSPQPYNPGELFF.

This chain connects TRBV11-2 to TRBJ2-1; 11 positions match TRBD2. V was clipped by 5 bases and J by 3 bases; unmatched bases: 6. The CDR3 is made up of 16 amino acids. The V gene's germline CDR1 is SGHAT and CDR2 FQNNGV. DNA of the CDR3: TGTGCCAGCAGCCCGCAGCTAGCGGGGGGCTACAATGAGCAGTTCTTC. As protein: CASSPQLAGGYNEQFF.

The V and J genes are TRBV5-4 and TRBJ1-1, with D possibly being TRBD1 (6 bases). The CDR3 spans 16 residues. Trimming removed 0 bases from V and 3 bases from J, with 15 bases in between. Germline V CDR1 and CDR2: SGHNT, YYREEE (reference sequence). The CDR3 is CASSLEGGRLDTEAFF. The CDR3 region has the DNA TGTGCCAGCAGCTTGGAGGGGGGGCGCTTGGACACTGAAGCTTTCTTT. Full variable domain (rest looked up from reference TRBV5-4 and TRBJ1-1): ETGVTQSPTHLIKTRGQQVTLRCSSQSGHNTVSWYQQALGQGPQFIFQYYREEENGRGNFPPRFSGLQFPNYSSELNVNALELDDSALYLCASSLEGGRLDTEAFFGQGTRLTVV.

Here the CDR3 DNA reads TGCGCCAGCAGGCCGACGGGGACAGTGAACACTGAAGCTTTCTTT. The encoded protein is CASRPTGTVNTEAFF. J is TRBJ1-1 and V is TRBV5-1, with 7 bases aligning to TRBD1. J gave up 0 bases and V 5 bases, and 7 bases lay outside the gene matches. Per germline, CDR1 SGHRS and CDR2 YFSETQ. The CDR3 runs to 15 residues. Full variable domain (rest looked up from reference TRBV5-1 and TRBJ1-1): KAGVTQTPRYLIKTRGQQVTLSCSPISGHRSVSWYQQTPGQGLQFLFEYFSETQRNKGNFPGRFSGRQFSNSRSEMNVSTLELGDSALYLCASRPTGTVNTEAFFGQGTRLTVV.

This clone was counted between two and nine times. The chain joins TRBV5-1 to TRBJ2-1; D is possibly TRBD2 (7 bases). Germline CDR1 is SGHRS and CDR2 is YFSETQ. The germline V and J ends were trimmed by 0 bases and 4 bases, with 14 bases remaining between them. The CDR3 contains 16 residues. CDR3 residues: CASSLGTGGTYNEQFF. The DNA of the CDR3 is TGCGCCAGCAGCTTGGGGACGGGGGGCACGTACAATGAGCAGTTCTTC. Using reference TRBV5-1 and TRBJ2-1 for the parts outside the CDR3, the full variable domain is KAGVTQTPRYLIKTRGQQVTLSCSPISGHRSVSWYQQTPGQGLQFLFEYFSETQRNKGNFPGRFSGRQFSNSRSEMNVSTLELGDSALYLCASSLGTGGTYNEQFFGPGTRLTVL.

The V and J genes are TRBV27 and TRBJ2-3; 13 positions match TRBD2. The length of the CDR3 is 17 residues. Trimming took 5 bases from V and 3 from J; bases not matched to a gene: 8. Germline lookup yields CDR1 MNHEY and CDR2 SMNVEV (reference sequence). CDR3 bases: TGTGCCAGCAGTCGGATACTAGCGGGGGGGCCAACAGATACGCAGTATTTT. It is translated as CASSRILAGGPTDTQYF.

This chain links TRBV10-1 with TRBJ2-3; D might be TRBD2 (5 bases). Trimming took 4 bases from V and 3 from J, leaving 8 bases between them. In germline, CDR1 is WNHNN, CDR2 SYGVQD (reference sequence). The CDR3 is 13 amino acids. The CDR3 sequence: CASSGTGTDTQYF. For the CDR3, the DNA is TGCGCCAGCAGTGGAACGGGAACAGATACGCAGTATTTT.

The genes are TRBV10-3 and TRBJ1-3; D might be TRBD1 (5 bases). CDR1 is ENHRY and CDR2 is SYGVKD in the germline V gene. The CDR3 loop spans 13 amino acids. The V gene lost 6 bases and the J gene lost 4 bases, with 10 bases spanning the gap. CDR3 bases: TGTGCCATCAGCCCGACAGCCGGAAACACCATATATTTT. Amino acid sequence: CAISPTAGNTIYF.

The DNA for the CDR3 is TGTGCCAGCAGCCGGGTAGGGGGAAACGGCTACACCTTC. It specifies CASSRVGGNGYTF. V and J are TRBV9 and TRBJ1-2, with D maybe TRBD1 (6 bases). V was cut by 4 bases and J by 8 bases, with 15 bases left in between. Germline CDR1 is SGDLS and CDR2 is YYNGEE. The CDR3 runs 13 residues. The complete variable domain, with remaining parts taken from reference TRBV9 and TRBJ1-2, reads DSGVTQTPKHLITATGQRVTLRCSPRSGDLSVYWYQQSLDQGLQFLIQYYNGEERAKGNILERFSAQQFPDLHSELNLSSLELGDSALYFCASSRVGGNGYTFGSGTRLTVV.

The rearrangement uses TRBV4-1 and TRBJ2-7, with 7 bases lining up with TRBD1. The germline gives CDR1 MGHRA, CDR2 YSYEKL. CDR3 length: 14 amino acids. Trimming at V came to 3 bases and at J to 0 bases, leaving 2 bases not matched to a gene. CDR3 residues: CASSHGQASYEQYF. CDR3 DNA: TGCGCCAGCAGCCACGGACAGGCCTCCTACGAGCAGTACTTC.

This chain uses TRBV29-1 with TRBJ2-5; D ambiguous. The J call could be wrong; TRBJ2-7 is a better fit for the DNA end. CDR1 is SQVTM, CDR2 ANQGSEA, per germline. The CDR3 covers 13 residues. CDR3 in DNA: TGCAGCGTTGAAGACGACAAACCCTACGAGCAGTACTTC. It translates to CSVEDDKPYEQYF.

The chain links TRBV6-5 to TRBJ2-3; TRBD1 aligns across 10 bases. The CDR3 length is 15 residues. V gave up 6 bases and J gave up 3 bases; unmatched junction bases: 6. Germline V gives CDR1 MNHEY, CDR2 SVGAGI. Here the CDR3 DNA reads TGTGCCAGCAGCCCACAGGGACAGGGGACAGATACGCAGTATTTT. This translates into CASSPQGQGTDTQYF.

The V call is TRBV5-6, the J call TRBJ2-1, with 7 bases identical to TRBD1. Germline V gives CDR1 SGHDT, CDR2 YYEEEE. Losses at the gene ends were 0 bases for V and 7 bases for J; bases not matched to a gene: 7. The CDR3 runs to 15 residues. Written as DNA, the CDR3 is TGTGCCAGCAGCTTGGACAGGGGCTCGTTTAATGAGCAGTTCTTC. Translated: CASSLDRGSFNEQFF.

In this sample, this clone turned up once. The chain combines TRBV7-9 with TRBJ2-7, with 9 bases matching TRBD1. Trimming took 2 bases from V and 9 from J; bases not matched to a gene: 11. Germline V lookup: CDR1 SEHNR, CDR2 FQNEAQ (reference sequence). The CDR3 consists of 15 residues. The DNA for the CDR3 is TGTGCCAGCAGCTTATACAGGGGGCGTGAAGACGGGCAGTACTTC. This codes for CASSLYRGREDGQYF.

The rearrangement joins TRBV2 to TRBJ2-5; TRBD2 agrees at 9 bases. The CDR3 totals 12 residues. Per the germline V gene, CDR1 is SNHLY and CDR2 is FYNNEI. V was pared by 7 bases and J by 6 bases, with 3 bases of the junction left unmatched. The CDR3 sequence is CASTPSGKTQYF. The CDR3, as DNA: TGTGCCAGCACACCTAGCGGGAAGACCCAGTACTTC.

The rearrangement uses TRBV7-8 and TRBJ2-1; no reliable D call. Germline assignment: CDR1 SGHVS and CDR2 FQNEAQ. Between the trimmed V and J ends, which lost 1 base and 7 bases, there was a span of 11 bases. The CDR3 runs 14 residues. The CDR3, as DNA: TGTGCCAGCAGCTTAGGTTCCCTAGGAAATGAGCAGTTCTTC. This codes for CASSLGSLGNEQFF.

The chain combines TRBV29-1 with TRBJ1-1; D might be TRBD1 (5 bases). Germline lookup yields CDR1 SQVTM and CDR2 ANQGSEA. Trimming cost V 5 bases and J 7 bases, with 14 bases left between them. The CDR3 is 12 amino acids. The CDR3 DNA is TGCAGCGTTCCTAGTGGGGGGGGTGAAGCTTTCTTT. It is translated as CSVPSGGGEAFF.